The 14 T cell receptor beta chains listed next were all sequenced from one sample in a study of blood T cell repertoires in COVID-19. Clones were sequenced by immunoSEQ multiplex PCR, and TCRdb holds only the in-frame ones, with some missing. This sample has 200,000 to 250,000 clones, with about 81% found just once. The sequenced sample consisted of peripheral blood. The receptors were sampled from a woman over 75 with COVID-19, enrolled during active disease.

This chain links TRBV6-2 or TRBV6-3 with TRBJ1-4; 7 bases are shared with TRBD1. The CDR3 is 16 residues long. With 6 bases clipped from V and 7 bases from J, the junction kept 14 bases outside the gene matches. From germline, CDR1 is MNHEY and CDR2 SVGEGT. In DNA, the CDR3 is TGTGCCAGCAGCCCCCTACAGGGGAACTGGTTTGAAAAACTGTTTTTT. Protein product: CASSPLQGNWFEKLFF.

The rearrangement uses TRBV7-2 and TRBJ2-7; the match to TRBD2 covers 8 bases. This CDR3 is built from 17 residues. The germline CDR1 and CDR2 sequences are SGHTA and FQGNSA. V dropped 5 bases and J dropped 2; count of bases not matched to a gene: 14. The CDR3 region has the DNA TGTGCCAGCAGCCCCTTCTTGTCGGCGGGAGGTGCCTACGAGCAGTACTTC. Translating it yields CASSPFLSAGGAYEQYF.

V gene TRBV24-1 combines with J gene TRBJ2-1; 10 bases align to TRBD1. Germline CDR1 and CDR2: KGHDR and SFDVKD. The CDR3 length is 16 residues. The V gene end was trimmed by 2 bases and the J gene end by 10 bases; junction bases not matched to a gene: 10. This chain's CDR3 is CATSDSAPGQGFEQFF. CDR3 DNA sequence: TGTGCCACCAGTGATTCCGCCCCGGGACAGGGGTTCGAGCAGTTCTTC.

Regarding this clone: The junction shows a germline mismatch at one end, possibly a read error. This sequence joins TRBV7-7 and TRBJ2-1, with D tentatively TRBD1 (5 bases). The CDR3 has 16 residues. Germline lookup yields CDR1 SSHAT and CDR2 FNYEAQ (reference sequence). CDR3 DNA sequence: TGTGCTAGCAGCCCTTGGCCTTATGGCGACAGCAATGAGCAGTTCTTC. The encoded protein is CASSPWPYGDSNEQFF.

This chain joins TRBV5-1 and TRBJ1-6, with D possibly matching TRBD1 (6 bases). Germline assignment: CDR1 SGHRS and CDR2 YFSETQ. The CDR3 extends over 14 amino acids. With 0 bases removed from V and 7 bases from J, the gap between germline ends came to 8 bases. The CDR3 region is CASSLGTENSPLHF. The CDR3 nucleotides read TGCGCCAGCAGCTTGGGGACAGAGAATTCACCCCTCCACTTT.

The chain is built from TRBV19 and TRBJ2-5; 8 bases map to TRBD1. The CDR3 totals 16 residues. Germline CDR1 is LNHDA and CDR2 is SQIVND (reference sequence). J gave up 4 bases and V 6 bases, and 13 bases lay outside the gene matches. The CDR3 DNA reads TGTGCCAGTAGATCAGGCTCCAGGGGGCAGGTAGAGACCCAGTACTTC. Translated: CASRSGSRGQVETQYF.

The chain employs TRBV28 and TRBJ2-3; a possible D gene is TRBD2 (5 bases). The CDR3 contains 16 residues. V dropped 7 bases and J dropped 4 bases, with 21 bases sitting between them. CDR1 and CDR2 (germline): MDHEN, SYDVKM. The CDR3 is CASTTSSAVRADTQYF. The CDR3 bases are TGTGCCAGCACCACTTCATCAGCGGTTCGTGCAGATACGCAGTATTTT.

The rearrangement joins TRBV9 to TRBJ1-2, with TRBD1 identical over 8 bases. CDR1 and CDR2 from the germline V gene are SGDLS and YYNGEE. The ends lost 4 bases at V and 8 bases at J; junction bases unmatched: 4. This CDR3 has 12 residues. Written as DNA, the CDR3 is TGTGCCAGCAGCCCCCACAGGGGGGGCTACACCTTC. This sequence encodes CASSPHRGGYTF. Filled out from reference TRBV9 and TRBJ1-2, the complete variable domain reads DSGVTQTPKHLITATGQRVTLRCSPRSGDLSVYWYQQSLDQGLQFLIQYYNGEERAKGNILERFSAQQFPDLHSELNLSSLELGDSALYFCASSPHRGGYTFGSGTRLTVV.

The rearrangement links TRBV11-2 to TRBJ1-5; D might be TRBD1 (6 bases). Germline V lookup: CDR1 SGHAT, CDR2 FQNNGV. The CDR3 is made up of 16 amino acids. V was shortened by 5 bases and J by 2 bases, with 16 bases between the two germline ends. CDR3 bases: TGTGCCAGCAGCCTCTGGGGGCAGGGCGGCAATCAGCCCCAGCATTTT. Amino acids: CASSLWGQGGNQPQHF.

The genes are TRBV2 and TRBJ2-1, with 11 nucleotides matching TRBD1. J was trimmed by 14 bases and V by 6 bases; bases with no gene match: 9. The CDR3 totals 13 residues. The germline gives CDR1 SNHLY, CDR2 FYNNEI. CDR3 sequence reads: CASSAKAGQGEFF. The CDR3 coding sequence is TGTGCCAGCAGCGCTAAGGCGGGACAGGGGGAGTTCTTC.

The chain carries TRBV10-3 and TRBJ2-7; D is ambiguous. Deletions cut 2 bases from V and 3 bases from J, with 8 bases between. CDR3 length: 13 residues. Germline loops: CDR1 ENHRY, CDR2 SYGVKD. The CDR3 sequence: CAISEGTVYEQYF. The DNA of the CDR3 is TGTGCCATCAGTGAGGGAACAGTCTACGAGCAGTACTTC.

The rearrangement uses TRBV7-2 and TRBJ2-3; 7 bases agree with TRBD2. V dropped 2 bases and J dropped 4; count of bases not matched to a gene: 12. Germline V gives CDR1 SGHTA, CDR2 FQGNSA. The CDR3 length is 17 residues. CDR3 sequence: CASSLTLGGKAADTQYF. CDR3 nucleotide sequence: TGTGCCAGCAGCTTAACCCTCGGGGGGAAGGCGGCAGATACGCAGTATTTT. The complete variable domain, with remaining parts taken from reference TRBV7-2 and TRBJ2-3, reads GAGVSQSPSNKVTEKGKDVELRCDPISGHTALYWYRQSLGQGLEFLIYFQGNSAPDKSGLPSDRFSAERTGGSVSTLTIQRTQQEDSAVYLCASSLTLGGKAADTQYFGPGTRLTVL.

Here the CDR3 reads CASSYFGGGTGELFF. CDR3 DNA sequence: TGTGCCAGCAGTTACTTTGGCGGGGGCACCGGGGAGCTGTTTTTT. The chain uses TRBV6-2 or TRBV6-3 and TRBJ2-2; TRBD2 aligns across 7 bases. The V gene end was trimmed by 1 base and the J gene end by 4 bases; junction bases not matched to a gene: 3. CDR1 MNHEY and CDR2 SVGEGT come from the germline V gene. CDR3 length: 15 amino acids.

This clone was counted many times. This sequence joins TRBV7-6 and TRBJ2-7; 13 nucleotides match TRBD2. With 5 bases clipped from V and 3 bases from J, the junction kept 4 bases outside the gene matches. This CDR3 has 15 amino acids. CDR1 and CDR2 (germline): SGHVS, FNYEAQ. The CDR3 DNA follows: TGTGCCAGCAGCGAGACTAGCGGGAGGAGCTACGAGCAGTACTTC. This sequence encodes CASSETSGRSYEQYF.